This T cell receptor beta chain was sequenced in a study of blood T cell repertoires in COVID-19. Overall study: COVID-19 samples collected from the United States, Italy and Spain covered acute and convalescent phases.

TCRdb's table, derived via immunoSEQ multiplex PCR, lists solely in-frame clones and lacks some. The sample lists 130,000 to 150,000 clones; under 80% were seen once. CDR3 length equals 16 residues. Germline V lookup: CDR1 KGHSH, CDR2 LQKENI. The J segment lost 5 bases and the V segment lost 3 bases, leaving 8 bases of the junction unmatched. This chain connects TRBV18 to TRBJ2-2, with 8 positions matching TRBD2. Specimen: peripheral blood. The receptor was isolated from a man aged 55-75 years with acute or convalescent COVID-19. Written as DNA, the CDR3 is TGTGCCAGCTCACCCAGAAGCGGGGGCAGGACCGGGGAGCTGTTTTTT. It encodes CASSPRSGGRTGELFF.